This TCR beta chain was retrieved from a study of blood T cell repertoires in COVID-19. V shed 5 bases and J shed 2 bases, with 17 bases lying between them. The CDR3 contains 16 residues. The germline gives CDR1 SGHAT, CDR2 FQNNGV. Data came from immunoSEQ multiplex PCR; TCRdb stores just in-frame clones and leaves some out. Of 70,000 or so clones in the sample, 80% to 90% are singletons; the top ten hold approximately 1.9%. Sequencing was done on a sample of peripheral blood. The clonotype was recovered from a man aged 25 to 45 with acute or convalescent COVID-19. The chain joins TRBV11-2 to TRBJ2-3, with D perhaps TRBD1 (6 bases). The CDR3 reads CASSLRGSGITDTQYF. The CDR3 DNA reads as TGTGCCAGCAGCCTCAGGGGCAGCGGAATCACAGATACGCAGTATTTT. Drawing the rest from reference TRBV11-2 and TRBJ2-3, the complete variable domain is EAGVAQSPRYKIIEKRQSVAFWCNPISGHATLYWYQQILGQGPKLLIQFQNNGVVDDSQLPKDRFSAERLKGVDSTLKIQPAKLEDSAVYLCASSLRGSGITDTQYFGPGTRLTVL.